Shown below are 13 T cell receptor beta chains from a single sample sequenced in a study of tumor T cells in aggressive B-cell lymphoma. Here immunoSEQ multiplex PCR was the method, and the copy in TCRdb shows in-frame clones only, minus some. The sample lists about 3,100 clones, around 68% seen once, with approximately 9% in the top ten. The sequenced sample consisted of tumor tissue. These receptors all stem from an adult with diffuse large B cell lymphoma.

The chain uses TRBV28 and TRBJ2-1; 8 nucleotides line up with TRBD2. CDR3 length: 17 residues. Trimming cost V 6 bases and J 6 bases; bases outside gene matches: 16. Germline V gene data show CDR1 as MDHEN and CDR2 as SYDVKM. CDR3 residues: CASRPPAGTSYVNEQFF. The CDR3 DNA reads TGTGCCAGCAGGCCACCGGCCGGGACTAGTTATGTCAATGAGCAGTTCTTC.

The chain employs TRBV10-3 and TRBJ2-7, with 7 bases identical to TRBD1. The J segment lost 5 bases and the V segment lost 6 bases, leaving 10 bases of the junction unmatched. Per the germline V gene, CDR1 is ENHRY and CDR2 is SYGVKD. The CDR3 runs 14 residues. In nucleotides, the CDR3 is TGTGCCATCAGCGCCGACAGGGATTACGACGAGCAGTACTTC. Its protein product is CAISADRDYDEQYF.

This clone was seen only a few times. The chain links TRBV2 to TRBJ2-2, with D hard to call. Trimming removed 6 bases from V and 4 bases from J, with 9 bases in between. CDR1 and CDR2 (germline): SNHLY, FYNNEI. The CDR3 is made up of 13 amino acids. The CDR3 sequence is CASSSATTGELFF. DNA of the CDR3: TGTGCCAGCAGCTCAGCGACCACCGGGGAGCTGTTTTTT.

This sequence joins TRBV9 and TRBJ2-7; tentative D call: TRBD2 (5 bases). In germline, CDR1 is SGDLS, CDR2 YYNGEE. Trimming removed 0 bases at V and 7 bases at J, with 14 bases between. The CDR3 runs 14 residues. CDR3 in amino acids: CASSVGVGSGEQYF. The CDR3 nucleotides read TGTGCCAGCAGCGTAGGGGTAGGGTCGGGAGAGCAGTACTTC.

In its sample, this clone was seen once. A far larger clone lies a single base away; this is likely a read error. The rearrangement links TRBV5-4 to TRBJ1-3; 10 nucleotides align to TRBD1. The CDR3 contains 14 residues. The trim removed 4 bases at V and 7 bases at J, leaving 5 bases unmatched. Per germline, CDR1 SGHNT and CDR2 YYREEE (reference sequence). The CDR3 loop is CASSLGQGVNTIYF. The CDR3 DNA sequence: TGTGCCAGCAGCCTTGGACAGGGGGTTAACACCATATATTTT. Based on the CDR3 plus reference TRBV5-4 and TRBJ1-3, the full variable domain is ETGVTQSPTHLIKTRGQQVTLRCSSQSGHNTVSWYQQALGQGPQFIFQYYREEENGRGNFPPRFSGLQFPNYSSELNVNALELDDSALYLCASSLGQGVNTIYFGEGSWLTVV.

V and J are TRBV2 and TRBJ1-1, with D perhaps matching TRBD1 (5 bases). V lost 4 bases and J 0 bases, leaving 6 bases between the germline ends. Germline V gene sequence: CDR1 SNHLY, CDR2 FYNNEI. CDR3 length: 13 residues. CDR3 in amino acids: CASSGQMNTEAFF. The CDR3 DNA reads as TGTGCCAGCAGTGGACAGATGAACACTGAAGCTTTCTTT.

This sequence joins TRBV27 and TRBJ2-5, with D possibly being TRBD1 (6 bases). The J call is doubtful: the DNA matches TRBJ2-7 better. The germline V gene encodes CDR1 MNHEY and CDR2 SMNVEV (reference sequence). The CDR3 runs to 15 residues. The CDR3: CASSPDRRSSYEQYF. The DNA of the CDR3 is TGTGCCAGCAGTCCTGACAGGAGGAGCTCCTACGAGCAGTACTTC.

As concerns this clone: An end of the junction does not agree with germline; a read error may underlie this. The sample holds other DNA sequences that translate to the same CDR3. The chain uses TRBV7-2 and TRBJ2-7, with D perhaps TRBD1 (5 bases). This CDR3 is built from 13 residues. Germline V gene data show CDR1 as SGHTA and CDR2 as FQGNSA. CDR3 sequence (DNA): TGTGCTAGCAGCTTGGAACAGGACTACGAGCAGTACTTC. Protein: CASSLEQDYEQYF.

The chain uses TRBV10-3 and TRBJ2-7; tentative D call: TRBD2 (6 bases). Trimming pared 3 bases from V and 2 bases from J, leaving 11 bases between. This CDR3 spans 14 amino acids. Germline lookup yields CDR1 ENHRY and CDR2 SYGVKD. The chain's CDR3 is CAISDNSGAYEQYF. The CDR3 coding sequence is TGTGCCATCAGTGATAATAGCGGAGCCTACGAGCAGTACTTC.

The chain has TRBV7-8 and TRBJ2-3; D is ambiguous. This CDR3 spans 13 amino acids. The V gene lost 3 bases and the J gene lost 1 base, with 5 bases spanning the gap. Germline CDR1 is SGHVS and CDR2 is FQNEAQ. CDR3 amino acids: CASSFRGTDTQYF. The CDR3 DNA is TGTGCCAGCAGCTTTCGGGGCACAGATACGCAGTATTTT.

The CDR3 bases are TGTGCCAGCAGGTACAGTCACCCAACGCAGTATTTT. Protein sequence: CASRYSHPTQYF. The chain uses TRBV2 and TRBJ2-3; unclear D gene. The CDR3 extends over 12 amino acids. Trimming shortened V by 6 bases and J by 9 bases, and 13 bases separated the two germline ends. The germline CDR1 and CDR2 sequences are SNHLY and FYNNEI.

The chain recombines TRBV29-1 with TRBJ2-7; 10 nucleotides match TRBD1. Trimming removed 2 bases from V and 4 bases from J; junction bases left unmatched: 2. The CDR3 length is 13 residues. Germline assignment: CDR1 SQVTM and CDR2 ANQGSEA. CDR3 amino acids: CSVEKGQGYEQYF. The CDR3 nucleotides read TGCAGCGTTGAAAAGGGACAGGGGTACGAGCAGTACTTC.

The chain carries TRBV5-6 and TRBJ2-5; D perhaps matches TRBD1 (6 bases). V shed 0 bases and J shed 6 bases, with 15 bases lying between them. This CDR3 has 15 amino acids. From germline, CDR1 is SGHDT and CDR2 YYEEEE. In nucleotides, the CDR3 is TGTGCCAGCAGCTTGGACAGGGTAGTTATAAAGACCCAGTACTTC. As protein: CASSLDRVVIKTQYF. The full variable domain, in which reference TRBV5-6 and TRBJ2-5 provide the parts outside the CDR3, is DAGVTQSPTHLIKTRGQQVTLRCSPKSGHDTVSWYQQALGQGPQFIFQYYEEEERQRGNFPDRFSGHQFPNYSSELNVNALLLGDSALYLCASSLDRVVIKTQYFGPGTRLLVL.